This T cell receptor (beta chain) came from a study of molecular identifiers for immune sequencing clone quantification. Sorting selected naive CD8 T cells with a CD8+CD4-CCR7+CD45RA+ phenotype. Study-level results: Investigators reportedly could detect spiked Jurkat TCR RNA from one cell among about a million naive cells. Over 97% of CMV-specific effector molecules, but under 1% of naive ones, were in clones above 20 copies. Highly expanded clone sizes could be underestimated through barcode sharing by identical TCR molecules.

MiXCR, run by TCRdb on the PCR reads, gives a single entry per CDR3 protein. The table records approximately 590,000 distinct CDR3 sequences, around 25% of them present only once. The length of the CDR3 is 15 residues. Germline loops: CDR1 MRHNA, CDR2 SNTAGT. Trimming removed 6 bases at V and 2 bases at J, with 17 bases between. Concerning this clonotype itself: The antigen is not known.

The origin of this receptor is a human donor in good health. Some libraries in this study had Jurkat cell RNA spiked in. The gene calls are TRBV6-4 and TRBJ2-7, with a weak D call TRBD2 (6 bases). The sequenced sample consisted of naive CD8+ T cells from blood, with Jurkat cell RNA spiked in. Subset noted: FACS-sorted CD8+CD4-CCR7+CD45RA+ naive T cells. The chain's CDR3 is CASRDGGASTYEQYF. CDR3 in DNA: TGTGCCAGCAGAGATGGCGGGGCGAGTACCTACGAGCAGTACTTC.